The 30 T cell receptor beta chains in this list originate from one sample, sequenced in a study of cytomegalovirus exposure and HLA in healthy donors. The repertoire was sequenced with immunoSEQ multiplex PCR; TCRdb's copy has only in-frame clones and lacks some. The table has around 70,000 clones, roughly 96% seen once. Specimen: PBMCs. All receptors come from a man aged 18 to 30 in good health and CMV-seronegative.

V usage is TRBV5-1 and J usage is TRBJ1-2; 7 nucleotides match TRBD1. The CDR3 sequence is 14 residues long. V shed 2 bases, J shed 6 bases, and the junction held 7 bases outside the gene matches. The germline gives CDR1 SGHRS, CDR2 YFSETQ. DNA of the CDR3: TGCGCCAGCAGCTTCTTCGCTACAGGGGATGGCTACACCTTC. Translating it yields CASSFFATGDGYTF.

The V and J genes are TRBV18 and TRBJ2-2, with 9 bases fitting TRBD1. Germline V gene data show CDR1 as KGHSH and CDR2 as LQKENI. The V gene end was trimmed by 3 bases and the J gene end by 5 bases; junction bases not matched to a gene: 19. The CDR3 is 20 amino acids. The CDR3 nucleotides are TGTGCCAGCTCACCCCCCGGTGGGGGGACAGGGAGGAATAAAACCGGGGAGCTGTTTTTT. Translated: CASSPPGGGTGRNKTGELFF.

J is TRBJ1-4 and V is TRBV7-9; possibly TRBD1 for D (5 bases). This CDR3 is 15 amino acids long. Germline V gene lookup returns CDR1 SEHNR and CDR2 FQNEAQ (reference sequence). Deletions cut 2 bases from V and 2 bases from J, with 9 bases between. CDR3 nucleotide sequence: TGTGCCAGCAGCTTAAGGGGTTCGACTAATGAAAAACTGTTTTTT. Amino acids: CASSLRGSTNEKLFF.

V gene TRBV30 combines with J gene TRBJ2-7, with 8 bases fitting TRBD1. J gave up 1 base and V 7 bases, and 6 bases lay outside the gene matches. In germline, CDR1 is GTSNPN, CDR2 SVGIG (reference sequence). CDR3 length equals 13 residues. Here the CDR3 reads CASTRTGSYEQYF. The CDR3 DNA is TGTGCCTCCACCCGGACAGGGTCCTACGAGCAGTACTTC.

In this sample, this clone turned up a few times. The CDR3 protein is CASRGRDRPINYGYTF. CDR3 sequence (DNA): TGTGCCAGCAGGGGTAGGGACAGGCCGATTAACTATGGCTACACCTTC. The rearrangement links TRBV13 to TRBJ1-2; TRBD1 matches at 8 bases. The V gene's germline CDR1 is PRHDT and CDR2 FYEKMQ (reference sequence). The CDR3 sequence is 16 residues long. V was pared by 6 bases and J by 1 base, with 10 bases of the junction left unmatched.

The rearrangement links TRBV6-5 to TRBJ2-7; perhaps TRBD2 as D (6 bases). CDR1 and CDR2 (germline): MNHEY, SVGAGI. The CDR3 totals 15 residues. The V end lost 2 bases, the J end lost 2 bases, and 13 bases lay between the germline ends. CDR3 nucleotides: TGTGCCAGCAGTTACATGCGGGACCGAGCCTACGAGCAGTACTTC. Translated: CASSYMRDRAYEQYF.

The chain is built from TRBV28 and TRBJ1-2, with no clear D. Trimming took 2 bases from V and 4 from J, leaving 11 bases between them. The germline V gene encodes CDR1 MDHEN and CDR2 SYDVKM. The CDR3 is made up of 14 amino acids. CDR3 residues: CASSLQVSSYGYTF. For the CDR3, the DNA is TGTGCCAGCAGTTTACAGGTCTCCAGCTATGGCTACACCTTC.

V gene TRBV27 combines with J gene TRBJ1-5; D is possibly TRBD1 (6 bases). Germline CDR1 MNHEY, CDR2 SMNVEV (reference sequence). The CDR3 sequence is 15 residues long. V lost 5 bases and J 1 base, leaving 12 bases between the germline ends. Written as DNA, the CDR3 is TGTGCCAGCAGTCCGCAGGGGCAGAGCAATCAGCCCCAGCATTTT. This codes for CASSPQGQSNQPQHF.

This sequence joins TRBV5-5 and TRBJ2-5, with D maybe TRBD1 (6 bases). The length of the CDR3 is 14 residues. V dropped 4 bases and J dropped 1 base, with 11 bases sitting between them. Per the germline V gene, CDR1 is SGHKS and CDR2 is YYEKEE (reference sequence). CDR3 protein: CASSAQGGQETQYF. DNA for the CDR3: TGTGCCAGCAGCGCCCAAGGGGGCCAAGAGACCCAGTACTTC.

This clone was seen once. The CDR3 protein is CASSLTGENEKLFF. The CDR3 DNA reads TGTGCCAGCAGCCTGACAGGGGAAAATGAAAAACTGTTTTTT. V and J are TRBV7-8 and TRBJ1-4; 8 nucleotides align to TRBD1. This CDR3 region has 14 residues. V lost 5 bases and J lost 5; bases outside the gene matches: 4. The V gene's germline CDR1 is SGHVS and CDR2 FQNEAQ.

This chain joins TRBV5-1 and TRBJ1-1, with TRBD1 matching over 8 bases. Trimming cost V 4 bases and J 1 base; bases outside gene matches: 3. Germline V gives CDR1 SGHRS, CDR2 YFSETQ. CDR3 length equals 14 residues. CDR3 sequence: CASSGGTGNTEAFF. The CDR3 bases are TGCGCCAGCAGCGGAGGGACAGGGAACACTGAAGCTTTCTTT.

The V gene is TRBV7-2, the J gene TRBJ1-5, with TRBD1 as a possible D gene (5 bases). In germline, CDR1 is SGHTA, CDR2 FQGNSA. The V end was cut by 5 bases, the J end by 8 bases, with 19 bases between. The CDR3 contains 15 residues. The CDR3 loop reads CASSPSRGDGEPQHF. The CDR3 DNA reads TGTGCCAGCAGCCCCTCACGGGGGGATGGAGAGCCCCAGCATTTT. Together with reference TRBV7-2 and TRBJ1-5, the CDR3 gives the full variable domain: GAGVSQSPSNKVTEKGKDVELRCDPISGHTALYWYRQSLGQGLEFLIYFQGNSAPDKSGLPSDRFSAERTGGSVSTLTIQRTQQEDSAVYLCASSPSRGDGEPQHFGDGTRLSIL.

This chain uses TRBV7-8 with TRBJ2-7; the match to TRBD1 covers 8 bases. The CDR3 spans 15 residues. V dropped 1 base and J dropped 2; count of bases not matched to a gene: 4. CDR1 and CDR2 from the germline V gene are SGHVS and FQNEAQ. CDR3 sequence: CASSLETGGTYEQYF. The CDR3 coding sequence is TGTGCCAGCAGCTTAGAAACAGGGGGGACCTACGAGCAGTACTTC.

The CDR3 DNA reads TGTGCCAGCGCTCCAAGGCGGGGGTCTGAAGCTTTCTTT. It codes for CASAPRRGSEAFF. This sequence joins TRBV6-5 and TRBJ1-1; D perhaps matches TRBD1 (5 bases). The CDR3 spans 13 residues. Germline CDR1 and CDR2: MNHEY and SVGAGI. Trimming cost V 8 bases and J 6 bases, with 16 bases left between them.

The chain is built from TRBV29-1 and TRBJ2-5; tentative D call: TRBD1 (6 bases). Germline CDR1 reads SQVTM; CDR2 reads ANQGSEA. The CDR3 contains 13 residues. The V end was cut by 5 bases, the J end by 5 bases, with 15 bases between. The CDR3 loop is CSVYGGYRETQYF. The CDR3 DNA reads TGCAGCGTTTATGGGGGCTATCGGGAGACCCAGTACTTC.

The chain couples TRBV14 to TRBJ2-2, with 9 bases matching TRBD1. CDR1 SGHDN and CDR2 FVKESK come from the germline V gene. J lost 5 bases, V lost 0 bases, and 7 bases had no gene match. The CDR3 has 17 residues. The CDR3 region is CASSQDHGQGWTGELFF. Written as DNA, the CDR3 is TGTGCCAGCAGCCAAGACCATGGACAGGGGTGGACCGGGGAGCTGTTTTTT.

V and J are TRBV6-5 and TRBJ2-7; 7 positions agree with TRBD1. V was clipped by 6 bases and J by 3 bases; unmatched bases: 2. CDR3 size: 12 residues. Germline CDR1 is MNHEY and CDR2 is SVGAGI. The CDR3 nucleotides are TGTGCCAGCAGCAGGGACAGCTACGAGCAGTACTTC. This sequence encodes CASSRDSYEQYF.

The V call is TRBV6-1, the J call TRBJ1-4; D might be TRBD1 (5 bases). CDR3 length: 14 amino acids. V lost 5 bases, J lost 4 bases, and 11 bases lay in between. Germline CDR1 MNHNS, CDR2 SASEGT. CDR3 residues: CASSRQSSNEKLFF. CDR3 sequence (DNA): TGTGCCAGCAGTAGACAGTCAAGTAATGAAAAACTGTTTTTT.

The V gene is TRBV6-6, the J gene TRBJ1-2, with TRBD1 as a possible D gene (5 bases). Germline loops: CDR1 MNHNY, CDR2 SVGAGI (reference sequence). Trimming took 7 bases from V and 4 from J, leaving 13 bases between them. CDR3 size: 13 residues. The CDR3 loop is CASTNRTFYGYTF. The CDR3 nucleotides read TGTGCCAGCACTAACAGGACATTCTATGGCTACACCTTC.

The V gene is TRBV6-5, the J gene TRBJ1-1; D perhaps matches TRBD1 (6 bases). The CDR3 totals 15 residues. Germline lookup yields CDR1 MNHEY and CDR2 SVGAGI. Trimming left V 0 bases short and J 5 bases short, with 13 bases between. CDR3 nucleotides: TGTGCCAGCAGTTACTCGCGAGAGGGGGGGACTGAAGCTTTCTTT. Protein product: CASSYSREGGTEAFF.

V gene TRBV9 combines with J gene TRBJ2-7; 8 nucleotides match TRBD1. Trimming took 3 bases from V and 4 from J; bases not matched to a gene: 9. This CDR3 contains 15 residues. Germline V gives CDR1 SGDLS, CDR2 YYNGEE. CDR3 protein: CASSARGTGTYEQYF. The CDR3 DNA reads as TGTGCCAGCAGCGCCAGGGGGACAGGTACTTACGAGCAGTACTTC.

The chain carries TRBV6-5 and TRBJ1-1; TRBD1 is a possible D gene (6 bases). This CDR3 contains 16 residues. Germline values: CDR1 MNHEY, CDR2 SVGAGI. V was pared by 6 bases and J by 0 bases, with 17 bases between. The CDR3 loop reads CASRYRDTSLNTEAFF. CDR3 coding DNA: TGTGCCAGCAGGTACCGGGACACCTCATTGAACACTGAAGCTTTCTTT.

The rearrangement joins TRBV7-9 to TRBJ1-6; D might be TRBD1 (6 bases). V lost 5 bases and J 10 bases, leaving 18 bases between the germline ends. This CDR3 has 15 amino acids. Germline V gene data show CDR1 as SEHNR and CDR2 as FQNEAQ (reference sequence). The CDR3 DNA sequence: TGTGCCAGCAGCCGGGGGGGAGGGGGTCGGTCACCCCTCCACTTT. Protein product: CASSRGGGGRSPLHF. The full variable domain, completed using reference TRBV7-9 and TRBJ1-6, is DTGVSQNPRHKITKRGQNVTFRCDPISEHNRLYWYRQTLGQGPEFLTYFQNEAQLEKSRLLSDRFSAERPKGSFSTLEIQRTEQGDSAMYLCASSRGGGGRSPLHFGNGTRLTVT.

J is TRBJ1-2 and V is TRBV7-2, with TRBD1 identical over 9 bases. V lost 5 bases and J lost 6; bases outside the gene matches: 7. Germline-derived CDR1 and CDR2 are SGHTA and FQGNSA. The CDR3 sequence is 14 residues long. CDR3 coding DNA: TGTGCCAGCAGCAAACAGGGGGCAGGGGATGGCTACACCTTC. Residues: CASSKQGAGDGYTF.

This sequence joins TRBV5-1 and TRBJ2-7; D ambiguous. The CDR3 covers 13 residues. Trimming took off 0 bases at V and 2 bases at J, with 6 bases between the two ends. Germline CDR1 reads SGHRS; CDR2 reads YFSETQ. CDR3 loop: CASSLDNPYEQYF. The CDR3 bases are TGCGCCAGCAGCTTGGATAATCCCTACGAGCAGTACTTC.

The genes are TRBV2 and TRBJ1-2; D is ambiguous. In germline, CDR1 is SNHLY, CDR2 FYNNEI. CDR3 length: 13 amino acids. Between the trimmed V and J ends, which lost 6 bases and 4 bases, there was a span of 12 bases. The CDR3 DNA reads as TGTGCCAGCAGGAACAGCAACTCCTATGGCTACACCTTC. Residues: CASRNSNSYGYTF. The whole variable domain, remainder taken from reference TRBV2 and TRBJ1-2, is EPEVTQTPSHQVTQMGQEVILRCVPISNHLYFYWYRQILGQKVEFLVSFYNNEISEKSEIFDDQFSVERPDGSNFTLKIRSTKLEDSAMYFCASRNSNSYGYTFGSGTRLTVV.

This chain connects TRBV5-6 to TRBJ2-1; maybe TRBD1 (6 bases). Trimming took off 0 bases at V and 3 bases at J, with 10 bases between the two ends. This CDR3 contains 15 residues. Germline assignment: CDR1 SGHDT and CDR2 YYEEEE. This chain's CDR3 is CASSLVQGLYNEQFF. The CDR3 DNA reads as TGTGCCAGCAGCTTGGTACAGGGCCTCTACAATGAGCAGTTCTTC. Full variable domain (rest looked up from reference TRBV5-6 and TRBJ2-1): DAGVTQSPTHLIKTRGQQVTLRCSPKSGHDTVSWYQQALGQGPQFIFQYYEEEERQRGNFPDRFSGHQFPNYSSELNVNALLLGDSALYLCASSLVQGLYNEQFFGPGTRLTVL.

The rearrangement joins TRBV4-3 to TRBJ1-2; 11 nucleotides line up with TRBD1. CDR3 length equals 16 residues. Trimming took 1 base from V and 4 from J; bases not matched to a gene: 5. Germline CDR1 reads LGHNA; CDR2 reads YSLEER. CDR3: CASSQVWGTGGYGYTF. The CDR3 DNA is TGCGCCAGCAGCCAAGTCTGGGGGACAGGGGGCTATGGCTACACCTTC.

V is TRBV19 and J is TRBJ1-1; D uncertain. V lost 3 bases and J lost 8, with 13 bases in between. The CDR3 sequence is 13 residues long. The germline gives CDR1 LNHDA, CDR2 SQIVND (reference sequence). The CDR3 reads CASSIGVPQEAFF. The DNA of the CDR3 is TGTGCCAGTAGTATCGGGGTCCCACAGGAAGCTTTCTTT.

The chain joins TRBV28 to TRBJ1-1; 8 bases map to TRBD1. Looked up from germline, CDR1 is MDHEN and CDR2 is SYDVKM. V was clipped by 6 bases and J by 2 bases; unmatched bases: 11. CDR3 length: 16 amino acids. CDR3 in DNA: TGTGCCAGCAGGACTCGAGTGGGGACAGGTAACACTGAAGCTTTCTTT. The encoded protein is CASRTRVGTGNTEAFF.